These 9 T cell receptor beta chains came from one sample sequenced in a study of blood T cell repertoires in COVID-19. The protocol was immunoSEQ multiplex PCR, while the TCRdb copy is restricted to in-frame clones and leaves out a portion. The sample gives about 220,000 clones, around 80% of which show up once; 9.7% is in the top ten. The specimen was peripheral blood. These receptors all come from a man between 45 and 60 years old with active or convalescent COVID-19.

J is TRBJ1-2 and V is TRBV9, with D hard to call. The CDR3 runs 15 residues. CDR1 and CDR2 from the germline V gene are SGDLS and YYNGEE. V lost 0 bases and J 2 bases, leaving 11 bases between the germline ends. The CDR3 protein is CASSVGMTENYGYTF. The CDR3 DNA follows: TGTGCCAGCAGCGTAGGGATGACGGAGAACTATGGCTACACCTTC. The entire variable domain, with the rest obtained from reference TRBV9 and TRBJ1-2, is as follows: DSGVTQTPKHLITATGQRVTLRCSPRSGDLSVYWYQQSLDQGLQFLIQYYNGEERAKGNILERFSAQQFPDLHSELNLSSLELGDSALYFCASSVGMTENYGYTFGSGTRLTVV.

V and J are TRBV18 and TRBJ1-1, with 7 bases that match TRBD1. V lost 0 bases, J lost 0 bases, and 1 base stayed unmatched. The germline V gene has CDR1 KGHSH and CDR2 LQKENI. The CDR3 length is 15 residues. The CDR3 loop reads CASSPPGQLNTEAFF. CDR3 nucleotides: TGTGCCAGCTCACCACCGGGACAGCTGAACACTGAAGCTTTCTTT. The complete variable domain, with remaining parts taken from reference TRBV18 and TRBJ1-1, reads NAGVMQNPRHLVRRRGQEARLRCSPMKGHSHVYWYRQLPEEGLKFMVYLQKENIIDESGMPKERFSAEFPKEGPSILRIQQVVRGDSAAYFCASSPPGQLNTEAFFGQGTRLTVV.

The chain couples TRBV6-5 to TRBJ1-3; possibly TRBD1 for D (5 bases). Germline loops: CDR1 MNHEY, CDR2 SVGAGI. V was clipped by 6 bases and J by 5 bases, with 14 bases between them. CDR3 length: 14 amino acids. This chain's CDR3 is CASRSTDKRNTIYF. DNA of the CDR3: TGTGCCAGCAGGTCGACAGATAAAAGAAACACCATATATTTT.

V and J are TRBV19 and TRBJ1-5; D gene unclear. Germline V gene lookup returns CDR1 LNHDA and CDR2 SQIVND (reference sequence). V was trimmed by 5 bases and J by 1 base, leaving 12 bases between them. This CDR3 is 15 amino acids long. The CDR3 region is CASSVEGASNQPQHF. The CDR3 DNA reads TGTGCCAGTAGTGTTGAGGGCGCGAGCAATCAGCCCCAGCATTTT.

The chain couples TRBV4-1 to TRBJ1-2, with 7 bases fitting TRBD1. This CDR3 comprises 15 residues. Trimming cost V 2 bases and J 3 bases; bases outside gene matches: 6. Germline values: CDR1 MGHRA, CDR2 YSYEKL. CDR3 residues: CASSQIGQADYGYTF. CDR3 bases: TGCGCCAGCAGCCAAATAGGACAGGCGGACTATGGCTACACCTTC.

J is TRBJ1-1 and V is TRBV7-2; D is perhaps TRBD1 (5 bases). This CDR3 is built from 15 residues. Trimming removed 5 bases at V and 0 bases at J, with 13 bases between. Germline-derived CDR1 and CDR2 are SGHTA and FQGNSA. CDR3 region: CASSPDSNMNTEAFF. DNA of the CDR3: TGTGCCAGCAGCCCCGACAGTAACATGAACACTGAAGCTTTCTTT.

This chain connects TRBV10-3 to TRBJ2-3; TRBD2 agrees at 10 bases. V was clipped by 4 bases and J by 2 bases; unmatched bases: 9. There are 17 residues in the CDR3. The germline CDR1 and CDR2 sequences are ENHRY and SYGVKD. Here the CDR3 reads CAISAGTLAGNTDTQYF. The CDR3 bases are TGTGCCATCAGTGCGGGCACACTAGCGGGGAACACAGATACGCAGTATTTT.

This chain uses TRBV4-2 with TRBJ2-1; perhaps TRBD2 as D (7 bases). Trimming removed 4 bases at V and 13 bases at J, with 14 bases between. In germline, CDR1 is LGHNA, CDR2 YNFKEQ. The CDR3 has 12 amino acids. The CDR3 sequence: CASSRWAGAQFF. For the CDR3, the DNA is TGTGCCAGCAGCCGATGGGCGGGGGCCCAGTTCTTC.

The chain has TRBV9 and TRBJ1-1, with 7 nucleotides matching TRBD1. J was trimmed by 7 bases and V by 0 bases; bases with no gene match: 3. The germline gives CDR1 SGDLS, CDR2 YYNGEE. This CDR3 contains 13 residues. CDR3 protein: CASSVGGGDEAFF. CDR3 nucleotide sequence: TGTGCCAGCAGCGTAGGAGGGGGCGATGAAGCTTTCTTT.